This TCR beta chain was captured in a study of blood T cell repertoires in COVID-19. The protocol was immunoSEQ multiplex PCR, while the TCRdb copy is restricted to in-frame clones and leaves out a portion. The table includes about 210,000 clones, 88% detected once. V was cut by 3 bases and J by 0 bases, with 6 bases left in between. CDR1 MDHEN and CDR2 SYDVKM come from the germline V gene. There are 15 residues in the CDR3. Specimen: peripheral blood. The chain uses TRBV28 and TRBJ1-6; D gene unclear. This sequence was found in a man aged 18-30 years with active or convalescent COVID-19. The DNA of the CDR3 is TGTGCCAGCAGTTTGGTGAGCTCCTATAATTCACCCCTCCACTTT. It translates to CASSLVSSYNSPLHF.